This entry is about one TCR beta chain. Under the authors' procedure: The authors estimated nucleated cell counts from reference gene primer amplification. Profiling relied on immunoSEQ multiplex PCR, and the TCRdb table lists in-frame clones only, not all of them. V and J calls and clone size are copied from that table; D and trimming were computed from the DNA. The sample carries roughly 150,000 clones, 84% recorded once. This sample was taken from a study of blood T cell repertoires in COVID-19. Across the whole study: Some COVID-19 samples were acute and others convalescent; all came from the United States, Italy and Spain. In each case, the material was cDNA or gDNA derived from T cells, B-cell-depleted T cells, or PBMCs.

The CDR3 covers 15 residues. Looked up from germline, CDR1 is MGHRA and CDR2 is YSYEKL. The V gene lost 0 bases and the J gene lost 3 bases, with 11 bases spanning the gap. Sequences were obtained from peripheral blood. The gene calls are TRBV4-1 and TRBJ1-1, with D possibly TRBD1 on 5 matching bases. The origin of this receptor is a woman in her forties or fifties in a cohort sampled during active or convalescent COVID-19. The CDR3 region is CASSQEWGGDTEAFF. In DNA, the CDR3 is TGCGCCAGCAGCCAAGAATGGGGAGGGGACACTGAAGCTTTCTTT.